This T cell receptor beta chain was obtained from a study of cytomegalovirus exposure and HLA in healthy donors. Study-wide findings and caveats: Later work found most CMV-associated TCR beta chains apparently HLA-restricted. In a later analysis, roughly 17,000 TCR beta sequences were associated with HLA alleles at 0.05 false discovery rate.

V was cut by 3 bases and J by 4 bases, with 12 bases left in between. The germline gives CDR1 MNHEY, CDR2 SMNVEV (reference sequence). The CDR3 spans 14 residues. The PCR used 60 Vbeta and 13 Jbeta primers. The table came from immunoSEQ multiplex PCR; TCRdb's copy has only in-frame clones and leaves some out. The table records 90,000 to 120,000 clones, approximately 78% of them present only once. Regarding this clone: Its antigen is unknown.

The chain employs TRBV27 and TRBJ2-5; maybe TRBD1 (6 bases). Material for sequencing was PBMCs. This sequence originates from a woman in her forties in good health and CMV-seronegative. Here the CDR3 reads CASSFPGDPETQYF. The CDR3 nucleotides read TGTGCCAGCAGTTTCCCAGGGGACCCAGAGACCCAGTACTTC.